This entry describes one TCR beta chain. The repertoire was sequenced with immunoSEQ multiplex PCR; TCRdb's copy has only in-frame clones and lacks some. Of 150,000 or so clones in the sample, approximately 78% were seen once. The data derive from a study of blood T cell repertoires in COVID-19. Study at large: From the United States, Italy and Spain came samples of acute and convalescent COVID-19.

With 3 bases removed from V and 2 bases from J, the gap between germline ends came to 11 bases. CDR3 size: 14 residues. From germline, CDR1 is SGHKS and CDR2 YYEKEE (reference sequence). The chain carries TRBV5-5 and TRBJ2-5; D possibly corresponds to TRBD2 (5 bases). Sequencing used PBMCs or T cells enriched from blood (not recorded which). This clonotype originated in a woman aged 50 to 65 who had recovered from COVID-19. In DNA, the CDR3 is TGTGCCAGCAGCTCAGGACTGGTACAAGAGACCCAGTACTTC. It yields the protein CASSSGLVQETQYF.